The present entry profiles one TCR beta chain with its context. In the authors' workflow: Estimated nucleated cell counts came from reference gene primer amplification. Profiled with immunoSEQ multiplex PCR; TCRdb holds only in-frame clones, not every one. The V and J calls and clone size were taken over from that table, and D and trimming were inferred from the DNA. The sample has about 160,000 clones, 85% seen once; the top ten hold approximately 3%. The sample is drawn from a study of blood T cell repertoires in COVID-19. Study overall: Whether acute or convalescent, the COVID-19 samples came from the United States, Italy and Spain. T cells, B-cell-depleted T cells, or PBMCs provided the cDNA or gDNA that served as material.

V dropped 5 bases and J dropped 5 bases, with 9 bases sitting between them. Germline lookup yields CDR1 SGHNT and CDR2 YYREEE (reference sequence). This CDR3 contains 12 residues. The specimen was peripheral blood. The chain carries TRBV5-4 and TRBJ2-3, with a tentative D call TRBD1 (6 bases). The receptor was derived from a human donor with acute or convalescent COVID-19. The donor label of this sample is uncertain. In nucleotides, the CDR3 is TGTGCCAGCAGAAGGACAGAAGATACGCAGTATTTT. Its translation: CASRRTEDTQYF. The full variable domain, its missing parts supplied by reference TRBV5-4 and TRBJ2-3, is ETGVTQSPTHLIKTRGQQVTLRCSSQSGHNTVSWYQQALGQGPQFIFQYYREEENGRGNFPPRFSGLQFPNYSSELNVNALELDDSALYLCASRRTEDTQYFGPGTRLTVL.